This TCR beta chain is drawn from a study of T-cell memory formation after mild COVID-19. This clonotype has at least ten counts. One entry per CDR3 protein, called by TCRdb with MiXCR from the 5' RACE reads. The data contain fewer than 75,000 distinct CDR3 sequences, less than 15% of them singletons. The CDR3 totals 13 residues. V was cut by 6 bases and J by 6 bases, with 12 bases left in between. Germline V gives CDR1 SEHNR, CDR2 FQNEAQ (reference sequence). This chain connects TRBV7-9 to TRBJ2-1; TRBD1 or TRBD2 may be the D gene (6 bases each). The TCR originated in a man between 18 and 35 years old who had mild COVID-19 (a few samples of this study predate the infection). Cell type and time point are not known. The sequenced material came from PBMCs or a T cell subset sorted from them (not recorded which). The CDR3 DNA reads TGTGCCAGCAGAACGGAGGGGGGCAATGAGCAGTTCTTC. It encodes CASRTEGGNEQFF.